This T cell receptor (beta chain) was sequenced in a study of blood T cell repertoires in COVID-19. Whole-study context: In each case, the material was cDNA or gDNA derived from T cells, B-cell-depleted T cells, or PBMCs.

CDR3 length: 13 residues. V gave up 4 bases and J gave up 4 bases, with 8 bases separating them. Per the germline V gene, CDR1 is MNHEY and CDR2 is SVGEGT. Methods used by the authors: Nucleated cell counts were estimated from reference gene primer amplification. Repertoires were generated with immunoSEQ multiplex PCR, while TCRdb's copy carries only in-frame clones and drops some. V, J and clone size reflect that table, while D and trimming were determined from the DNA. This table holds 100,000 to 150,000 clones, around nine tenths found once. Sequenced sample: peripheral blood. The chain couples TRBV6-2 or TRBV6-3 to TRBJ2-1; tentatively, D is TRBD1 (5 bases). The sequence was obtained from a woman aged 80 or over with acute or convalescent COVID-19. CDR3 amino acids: CASSLQVYNEQFF. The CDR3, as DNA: TGTGCCAGCAGTTTACAGGTGTACAATGAGCAGTTCTTC.